This entry features one T cell receptor beta chain sequence. The target antigen is unknown. This record belongs to a study of identical twins. Overall study results and limits: Clonotypes of the beta chain that were abundant in cord blood carried fewer insertions (memory repertoires showed none).

TCRdb re-called the 5' RACE reads through MiXCR, storing one row per CDR3 protein. The sample lists 350,000 to 600,000 distinct CDR3 sequences; more than 13% were seen once. The CDR3 extends over 15 amino acids. CDR1 and CDR2 (germline): SGHDN, FVKESK. The germline V and J ends were trimmed by 4 bases and 4 bases, with 16 bases remaining between them. This sample also belongs to another study, concerning yellow fever vaccine responses in identical twins.

This chain links TRBV14 with TRBJ1-1; tentative D call: TRBD1 (5 bases). The sample was CD4+ T cells sorted from blood. The origin of this receptor is a woman aged 18-30 years in good health. The CDR3 sequence: CASSPRGEGITEAFF. The CDR3 DNA reads as TGTGCCAGCAGCCCCCGGGGGGAAGGGATCACTGAAGCTTTCTTT.